This T cell receptor beta chain was sequenced in a study of T cell responses to AZD1222 COVID-19 vaccine. Study-level information: Researchers grouped second doses given at about 4 or about 12 weeks into one pool.

The germline V and J ends were trimmed by 0 bases and 2 bases, with 5 bases remaining between them. Germline V gene sequence: CDR1 SGHNT, CDR2 YYREEE (reference sequence). This CDR3 has 14 residues. Here immunoSEQ multiplex PCR was the method, and the copy in TCRdb shows in-frame clones only, minus some. The sample consists of approximately 71,000 clones, more than 70% of them appearing once. The study's findings and limits: Most donors were white British and more were female, and clonal diversity was possibly underestimated.

On this clone itself: The target antigen is unknown.

The chain is built from TRBV5-4 and TRBJ2-2; D not resolved. Sequenced here: peripheral blood, sampled on day 0 of AZD1222 vaccination. The source of this sequence is an adult in good health. The CDR3 DNA reads TGTGCCAGCAGCTTGGGCGGTAACACCGGGGAGCTGTTTTTT. This encodes CASSLGGNTGELFF.